This entry describes one T cell receptor (beta chain). This clone was found many times. Its antigen specificity is not known. The input lacks base qualities; no much larger clone sits a single base away. Library preparation was by PCR. The data were produced on an Illumina HiSeq 4000. High-throughput sequencing was used to profile the TCR beta-chain CDR3 region of every patient. The authors' pipeline ran thus. CDR3 differences across clinicopathological groups were used to build a classifier for discriminating distant-metastatic papillary thyroid cancer patients. Repertoire diversity was assessed with the Shannon index, and tumor-blood repertoire similarity with the Morisita-Horn index. TCRdb redid the processing of the public reads, applying fastp at Q25 and MiXCR, and retained in-frame beta chains. The V and J calls, along with clone size, are taken from TCRdb and not from the paper's own processing. This sample comprises tens of thousands of clones, roughly 18% of them detected only once. About 13% of the sample lies in the top ten.

There are 15 amino acids in the CDR3, from cysteine to phenylalanine inclusive. The read is trimmed to its CDR3 DNA, 45 bases read in frame from base 1. The germline V gene specifies SNHLY as CDR1 and FYNNEI as CDR2. Between the V and J ends, shortened by 8 bases and 0 bases respectively, the junction contains 16 bases. The record originates from a study of metastatic and nonmetastatic thyroid tumors (dated by TCRdb to the early 2020s). Notes on the research overall: Repertoires were compared across peripheral blood and tumor or nodule tissue samples from malignant and benign thyroid patients.

Results the study describes overall, beyond this receptor: In both blood and tumor samples, TCR beta diversity was reported to be significantly higher in malignant tumors than in benign nodules.

No patient had received any treatment before thyroid surgery. Using T-cell receptor beta sequencing, the study looked back at clinical samples from patients collected from the early 2010s to the late 2010s. The V and J genes are TRBV2 and TRBJ1-1; tentative D gene TRBD1, with 5 bases matching. The sample comprised blood. This clonotype was obtained from a female donor with papillary thyroid cancer or a benign thyroid nodule (not recorded which). Some clones in this sample may be carry-over from other donors' samples. The CDR3 here reads CASSPQWGLNTEAFF. The DNA reads TGTGCCAGCTCTCCCCAGTGGGGCCTGAACACTGAAGCTTTCTTT.